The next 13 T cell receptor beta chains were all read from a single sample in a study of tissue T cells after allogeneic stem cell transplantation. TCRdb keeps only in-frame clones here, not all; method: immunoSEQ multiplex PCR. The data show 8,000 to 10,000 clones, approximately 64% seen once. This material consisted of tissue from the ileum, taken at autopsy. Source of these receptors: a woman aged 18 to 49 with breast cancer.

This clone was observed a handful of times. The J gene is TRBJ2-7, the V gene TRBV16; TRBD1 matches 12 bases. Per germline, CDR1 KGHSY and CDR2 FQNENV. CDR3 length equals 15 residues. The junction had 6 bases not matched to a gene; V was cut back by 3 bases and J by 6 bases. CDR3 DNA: TGTGCCAGCAGCCAGGATGGGACAGGGGGCCGCGAGCAGTACTTC. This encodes CASSQDGTGGREQYF.

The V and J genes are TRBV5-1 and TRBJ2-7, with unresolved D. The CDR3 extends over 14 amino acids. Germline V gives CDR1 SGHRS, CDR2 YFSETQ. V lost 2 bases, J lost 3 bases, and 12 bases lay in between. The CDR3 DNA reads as TGCGCCAGCAGCTTAGCGACATTCGGCTACGAGCAGTACTTC. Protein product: CASSLATFGYEQYF.

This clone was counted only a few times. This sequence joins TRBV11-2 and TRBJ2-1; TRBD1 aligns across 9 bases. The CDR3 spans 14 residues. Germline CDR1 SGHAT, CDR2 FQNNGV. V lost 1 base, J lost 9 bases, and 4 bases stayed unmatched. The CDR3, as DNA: TGTGCCAGCAGCTTAGTCGGGACAGGGTCTGAGCAGTTCTTC. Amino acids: CASSLVGTGSEQFF.

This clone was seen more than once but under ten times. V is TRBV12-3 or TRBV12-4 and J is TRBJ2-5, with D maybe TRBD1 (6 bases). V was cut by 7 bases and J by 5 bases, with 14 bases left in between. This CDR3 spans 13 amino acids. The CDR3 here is CASTKAGDETQYF. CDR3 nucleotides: TGTGCCAGCACCAAGGCAGGGGATGAGACCCAGTACTTC.

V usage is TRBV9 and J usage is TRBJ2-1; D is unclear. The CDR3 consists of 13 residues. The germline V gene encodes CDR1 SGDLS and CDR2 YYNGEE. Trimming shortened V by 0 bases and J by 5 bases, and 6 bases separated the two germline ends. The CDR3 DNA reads TGTGCCAGCAGCGTAGCTGGTGACAATGAGCAGTTCTTC. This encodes CASSVAGDNEQFF.

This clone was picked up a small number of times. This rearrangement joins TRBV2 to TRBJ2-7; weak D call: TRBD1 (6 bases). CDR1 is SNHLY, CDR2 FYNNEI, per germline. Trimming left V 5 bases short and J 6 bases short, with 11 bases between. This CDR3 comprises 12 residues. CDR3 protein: CASSTGPAEQYF. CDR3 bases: TGTGCCAGCAGTACAGGGCCTGCCGAGCAGTACTTC.

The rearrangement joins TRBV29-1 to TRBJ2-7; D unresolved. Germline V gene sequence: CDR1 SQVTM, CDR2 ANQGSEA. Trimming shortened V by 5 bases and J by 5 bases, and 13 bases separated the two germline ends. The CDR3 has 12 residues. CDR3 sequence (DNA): TGCAGCGTTAGTGGCGCCCTCCACGAGCAGTACTTC. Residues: CSVSGALHEQYF.

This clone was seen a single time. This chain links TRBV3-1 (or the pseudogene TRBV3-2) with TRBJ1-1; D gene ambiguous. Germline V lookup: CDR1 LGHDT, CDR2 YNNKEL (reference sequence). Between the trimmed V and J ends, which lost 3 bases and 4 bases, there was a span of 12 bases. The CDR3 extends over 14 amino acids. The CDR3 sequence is CASSQGWFGTEAFF. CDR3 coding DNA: TGTGCCAGCAGCCAGGGATGGTTCGGCACTGAAGCTTTCTTT.

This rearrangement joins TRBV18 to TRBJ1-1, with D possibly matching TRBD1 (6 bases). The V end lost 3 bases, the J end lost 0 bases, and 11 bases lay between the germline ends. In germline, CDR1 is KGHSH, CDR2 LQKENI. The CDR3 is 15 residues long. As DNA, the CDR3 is TGTGCCAGCTCACCGCCCGGGGACATGAACACTGAAGCTTTCTTT. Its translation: CASSPPGDMNTEAFF.

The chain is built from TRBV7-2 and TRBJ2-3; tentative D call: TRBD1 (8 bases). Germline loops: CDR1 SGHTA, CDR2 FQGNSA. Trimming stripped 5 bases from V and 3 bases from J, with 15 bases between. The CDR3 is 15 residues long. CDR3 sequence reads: CASSPGGGSTDTQYF. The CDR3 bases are TGTGCCAGCAGCCCAGGGGGCGGGAGTACAGATACGCAGTATTTT.

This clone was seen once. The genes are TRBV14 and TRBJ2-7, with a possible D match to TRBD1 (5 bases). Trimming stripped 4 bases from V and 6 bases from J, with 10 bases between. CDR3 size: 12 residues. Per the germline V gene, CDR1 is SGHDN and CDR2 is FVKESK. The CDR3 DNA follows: TGTGCCAGCAGCCCCCAGGGCTTCGAGCAGTACTTC. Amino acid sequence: CASSPQGFEQYF.

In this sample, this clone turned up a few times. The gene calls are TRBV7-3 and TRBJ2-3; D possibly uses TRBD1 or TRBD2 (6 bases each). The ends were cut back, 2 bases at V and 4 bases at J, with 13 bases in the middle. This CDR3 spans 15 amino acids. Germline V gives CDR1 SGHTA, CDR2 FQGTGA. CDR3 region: CASSLDIGGADTQYF. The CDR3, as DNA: TGTGCCAGCAGCTTAGACATCGGGGGCGCAGATACGCAGTATTTT.

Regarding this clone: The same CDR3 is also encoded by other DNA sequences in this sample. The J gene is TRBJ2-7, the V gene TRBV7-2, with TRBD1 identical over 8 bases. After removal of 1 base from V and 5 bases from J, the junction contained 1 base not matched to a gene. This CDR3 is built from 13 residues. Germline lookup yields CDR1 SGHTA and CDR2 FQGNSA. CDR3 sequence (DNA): TGTGCCAGCAGCTTAGGCAGGGGGCACGAGCAGTACTTC. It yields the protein CASSLGRGHEQYF. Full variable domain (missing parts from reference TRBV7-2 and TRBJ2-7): GAGVSQSPSNKVTEKGKDVELRCDPISGHTALYWYRQSLGQGLEFLIYFQGNSAPDKSGLPSDRFSAERTGGSVSTLTIQRTQQEDSAVYLCASSLGRGHEQYFGPGTRLTVT.